This section outlines one T cell receptor (beta chain) sequence together with its context. In this sample, this clone turned up once. Its antigen specificity is not known. Per-base qualities were not stored, and no clone one base away is much larger. This entry comes from a study of T cell responses to AZD1222 COVID-19 vaccine (dated by TCRdb to about 2021). With respect to the entire study: Because spike-specific TCR depth and breadth did not differ between the two schedules, AZD1222 recipients who got a second dose at roughly 4 weeks were pooled with those who got a second dose at roughly 12 weeks. Trial participants were enrolled by age into subgroups of 18-55, 56-69 and 70-plus years, and roughly 160, 29 and 62 TCR-sequenced participants, respectively, were included in these subgroups. A total of 233 trial participants underwent TCR sequencing, of whom around 200 received two doses of AZD1222 and about 25 received two doses of the MenACWY control vaccine. Points the paper makes about the study in general: Conclusions about previously exposed vaccinees are limited, since just six AZD1222 recipients were seropositive for SARS-CoV-2 at baseline. Because no day 14 peak-response samples were available, repertoires were characterized only after the peak T cell response. In the small 56-69-year group, the increase in depth fell short of significance, most likely because of low power. A significant rise in spike-specific TCR breadth and depth was observed after two AZD1222 doses relative to day 0 and relative to MenACWY recipients. Participants were mostly white British, with more females than males. The authors suggested clonal diversity may have been underestimated. CD4 TCRs associated with the vaccine covered the entire spike protein, and the dominant responses were in regions 160-218 and 743-854. Nearly half of unique spike-specific TCRs reportedly recognized epitopes outside regions mutated in the B.1.351 and B.1.1.7 variants.

The germline V gene supplies CDR1 MNHEY and CDR2 SVGEGT. V is shortened by 6 bases, J by 3 bases, and the region joining them spans 8 bases. Including cysteine and phenylalanine, the CDR3 has 13 amino acids. CDR3 DNA is the only sequence kept; it has 39 bases, read in frame from the first base. The CDR3 regions of human TCRbeta chains were analyzed by immunosequencing. The authors processed their data as follows. Repertoire TCRs were matched against a reference library of SARS-CoV-2-specific TCRs generated with the MIRA antigen-specificity platform. Breadth was defined as the fraction of unique TCRs that were SARS-CoV-2-associated, and depth was defined as the fraction of total T cells that were SARS-CoV-2-associated. Using the MIRA data, each spike-specific TCR was mapped to the spike region that the TCR reacts to and placed in a CD4 or CD8 class. Log10-transformed breadth and depth values were compared by one-way ANOVA with Sidak's multiple comparisons tests. The immuneACCESS repertoire file appears here via TCRdb, limited to in-frame rearrangements. These files lack a portion of the clones; in checked studies, under half of the deficit traces to unresolved V genes, and the cause of the others is not known. V and J calls plus clone size are reproduced from that table; the DNA served to infer D and trimming. Across this sample there are over 80,000 clones, with around 87% seen only once. Approximately 31% of the sample is in the top ten clones.

In light of the paper, this sample's time point label describes: baseline before first vaccination. Vaccinee samples were obtained from the UK trials COV001 and COV002, which included a single-blind randomized controlled phase 2/3 trial of AZD1222 (ChAdOx1 nCoV-19) in healthy adults. For TCRbeta chain sequencing, PBMC samples were collected from trial participants at day 0 and at day 28 after the second dose. The receptor comes from an adult in good health. This receptor chain uses TRBV6-2 or TRBV6-3 and TRBJ2-2; a weak D assignment points to TRBD1 (5 bases agree). This sample comprised peripheral blood, obtained on day 0 of AZD1222 vaccination. The DNA reads TGTGCCAGCAGCTCCAGGGACACCGGGGAGCTGTTTTTT. Its product reads: CASSSRDTGELFF.